These 5 T cell receptor beta chains share one sample of origin, sequenced in a study of CXCR3-negative and CXCR3-positive naive CD8 T cells. Overall study results and limits: Compared with CXCR3-negative naive cells, CXCR3-positive naive cells showed more hydrophobic TRB CDR3s.

No antigen has been identified for these receptors. 5' RACE that incorporated UMI labels was used to prepare the TRB cDNA libraries. With the 5' RACE reads reprocessed, TCRdb shows one record per CDR3 protein and no DNA. Here the sample table reports around 160,000 distinct CDR3 sequences. Sequenced input: naive CXCR3+ CD8+ T cells from blood. The subset is: CD45RO-CCR7+CD27+CD95- naive CD8+ T cells expressing CXCR3 (TNR3+). The receptors come from a human donor in good health. Some clones in this sample may be carry-over from other donors' samples.

The chain combines TRBV7-7 with TRBJ2-7. CDR1 is SSHAT, CDR2 FNYEAQ, per germline (reference sequence). This CDR3 has 14 amino acids. This CDR3 is CASSADGESYEQYF.

The chain combines TRBV6-6 with TRBJ2-2; the D gene TCRdb calls, TRBD1, cannot be checked with no DNA. CDR3 size: 14 residues. CDR1 is MNHNY, CDR2 SVGAGI, per germline (reference sequence). The chain's CDR3 is CASSFETVTGELFF.

The rearrangement uses TRBV4-1 and TRBJ2-7; lacking DNA, the TRBD2 call made by TCRdb goes unchecked. CDR1 MGHRA and CDR2 YSYEKL come from the germline V gene. CDR3 length equals 16 residues. The CDR3 sequence: CASSHALTRVGSEQYF.

This rearrangement joins TRBV11-2 to TRBJ2-1; TCRdb reports TRBD2, a call that lacks DNA to check it against. CDR3 length: 17 amino acids. Germline lookup yields CDR1 SGHAT and CDR2 FQNNGV. The CDR3: CASSPPSGNADYNEQFF. The whole variable domain, filled in from reference TRBV11-2 and TRBJ2-1, reads EAGVAQSPRYKIIEKRQSVAFWCNPISGHATLYWYQQILGQGPKLLIQFQNNGVVDDSQLPKDRFSAERLKGVDSTLKIQPAKLEDSAVYLCASSPPSGNADYNEQFFGPGTRLTVL.

The chain recombines TRBV28 with TRBJ1-3. CDR1 MDHEN and CDR2 SYDVKM come from the germline V gene. This CDR3 spans 14 amino acids. This chain's CDR3 is CASRPPGSGNTIYF.